This TCR beta chain was sequenced in a study of blood T cell repertoires in COVID-19. For the study at large: Spain, Italy and the United States supplied samples that represented acute and convalescent COVID-19. Sample material is recorded as cDNA or gDNA derived from T cells, B-cell-depleted T cells, or PBMCs.

How the authors handled the data: Cell counts per sample came from amplifying reference gene primers. Some clones are missing from TCRdb's copy, which holds only in-frame ones; the method was immunoSEQ multiplex PCR. V and J calls and clone size are those listed in that table; D and trimming were worked out from the DNA. Altogether under 300,000 clones are present, approximately 83% being singletons, with the ten largest covering roughly 9.6%. Germline V CDR1 and CDR2: SGDLS, YYNGEE. Losses at the gene ends were 4 bases for V and 0 bases for J; bases not matched to a gene: 12. CDR3 length: 19 residues.

Specimen: peripheral blood. The chain joins TRBV9 to TRBJ2-6, with 8 bases matching TRBD1. The sequence came from a woman older than 75 with acute or convalescent COVID-19. The DNA of the CDR3 is TGTGCCAGCAGCCCTCCTCTGACAGGGGCTTACTCTGGGGCCAACGTCCTGACTTTC. Its translation: CASSPPLTGAYSGANVLTF.